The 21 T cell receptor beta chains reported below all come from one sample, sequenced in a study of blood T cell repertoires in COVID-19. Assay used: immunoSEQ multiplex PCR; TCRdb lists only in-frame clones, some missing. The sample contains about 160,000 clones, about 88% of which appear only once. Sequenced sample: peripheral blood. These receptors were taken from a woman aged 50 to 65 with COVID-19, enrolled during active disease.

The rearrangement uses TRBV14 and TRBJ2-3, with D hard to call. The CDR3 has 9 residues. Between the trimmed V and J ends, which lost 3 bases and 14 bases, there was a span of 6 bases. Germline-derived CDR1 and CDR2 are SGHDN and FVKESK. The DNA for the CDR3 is TGTGCCAGCAGCCACCTGTGGTATTTT. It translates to CASSHLWYF.

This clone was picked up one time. For the CDR3, the DNA is TGTGCCAGCAGCTCCCGACTAGCGGGGGGACCGAACACCGGGGAGCTGTTTTTT. Translated, it gives CASSSRLAGGPNTGELFF. The V gene is TRBV5-5, the J gene TRBJ2-2; 13 nucleotides agree with TRBD2. Losses at the gene ends were 3 bases for V and 0 bases for J; bases not matched to a gene: 5. The CDR3 covers 18 residues. CDR1 SGHKS and CDR2 YYEKEE come from the germline V gene (reference sequence). The entire variable domain, with the rest obtained from reference TRBV5-5 and TRBJ2-2, is as follows: DAGVTQSPTHLIKTRGQQVTLRCSPISGHKSVSWYQQVLGQGPQFIFQYYEKEERGRGNFPDRFSARQFPNYSSELNVNALLLGDSALYLCASSSRLAGGPNTGELFFGEGSRLTVL.

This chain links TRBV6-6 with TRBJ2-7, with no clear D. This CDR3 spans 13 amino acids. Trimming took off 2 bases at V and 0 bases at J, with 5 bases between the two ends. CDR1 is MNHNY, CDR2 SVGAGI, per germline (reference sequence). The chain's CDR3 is CASSYVSSYEQYF. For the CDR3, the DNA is TGTGCCAGCAGTTACGTGAGCTCCTACGAGCAGTACTTC.

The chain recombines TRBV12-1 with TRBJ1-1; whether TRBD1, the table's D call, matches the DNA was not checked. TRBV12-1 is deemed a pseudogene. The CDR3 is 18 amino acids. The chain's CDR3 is CASSPGGQGVLMNTEAFF. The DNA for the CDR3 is TGTGCCAGCAGCCCGGGAGGACAGGGGGTCTTGATGAACACTGAAGCTTTCTTT.

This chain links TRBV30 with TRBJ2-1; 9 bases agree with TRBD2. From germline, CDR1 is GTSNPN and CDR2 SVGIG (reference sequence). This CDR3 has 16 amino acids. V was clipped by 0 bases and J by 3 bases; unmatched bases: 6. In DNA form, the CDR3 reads TGTGCCTGGAGTGTACGGGGTAGCGGGGGCTACAATGAGCAGTTCTTC. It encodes CAWSVRGSGGYNEQFF.

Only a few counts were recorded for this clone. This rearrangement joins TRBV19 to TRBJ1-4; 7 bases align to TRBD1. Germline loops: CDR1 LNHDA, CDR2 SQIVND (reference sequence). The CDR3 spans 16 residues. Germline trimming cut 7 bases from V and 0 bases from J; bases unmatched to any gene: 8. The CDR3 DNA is TGTGCCAGTATAGGGACAGCGACTGCAACTAATGAAAAACTGTTTTTT. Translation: CASIGTATATNEKLFF.

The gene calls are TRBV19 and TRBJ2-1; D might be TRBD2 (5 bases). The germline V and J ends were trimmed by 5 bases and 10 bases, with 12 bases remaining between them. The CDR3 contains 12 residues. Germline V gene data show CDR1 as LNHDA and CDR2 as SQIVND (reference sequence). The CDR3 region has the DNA TGTGCCAGTAGTGTACTCGGGAAAGAGCAGTTCTTC. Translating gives CASSVLGKEQFF.

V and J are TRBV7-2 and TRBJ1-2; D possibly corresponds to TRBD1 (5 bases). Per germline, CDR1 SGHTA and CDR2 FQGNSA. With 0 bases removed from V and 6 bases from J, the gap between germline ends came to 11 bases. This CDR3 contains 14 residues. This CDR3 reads CASSLADTLDGYTF. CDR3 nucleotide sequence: TGTGCCAGCAGCTTAGCGGACACCTTGGATGGCTACACCTTC. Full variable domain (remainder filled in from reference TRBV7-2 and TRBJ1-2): GAGVSQSPSNKVTEKGKDVELRCDPISGHTALYWYRQSLGQGLEFLIYFQGNSAPDKSGLPSDRFSAERTGGSVSTLTIQRTQQEDSAVYLCASSLADTLDGYTFGSGTRLTVV.

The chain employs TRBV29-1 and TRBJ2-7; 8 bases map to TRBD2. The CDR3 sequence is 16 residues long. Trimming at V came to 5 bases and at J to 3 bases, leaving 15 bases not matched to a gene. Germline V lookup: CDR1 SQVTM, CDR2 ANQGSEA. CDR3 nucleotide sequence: TGCAGCGTTAAAAAGGGAGGGGCAGCGGGGGTCTACGAGCAGTACTTC. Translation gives CSVKKGGAAGVYEQYF.

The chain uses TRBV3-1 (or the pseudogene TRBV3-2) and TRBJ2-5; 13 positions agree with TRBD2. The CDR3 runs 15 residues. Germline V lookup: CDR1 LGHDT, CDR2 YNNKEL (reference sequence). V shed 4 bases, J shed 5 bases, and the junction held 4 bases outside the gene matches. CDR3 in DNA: TGTGCCAGCAGCCGTACTAGCGGGGGGGCGGAGACCCAGTACTTC. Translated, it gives CASSRTSGGAETQYF.

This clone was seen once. This CDR3 reads CASSLNGIGYGYTF. The CDR3 nucleotides are TGTGCCAGCAGCTTAAACGGGATCGGCTATGGCTACACCTTC. The chain couples TRBV7-2 to TRBJ1-2; D remains ambiguous. Trimming pared 2 bases from V and 4 bases from J, leaving 11 bases between. CDR1 SGHTA and CDR2 FQGNSA come from the germline V gene. The CDR3 has 14 amino acids.

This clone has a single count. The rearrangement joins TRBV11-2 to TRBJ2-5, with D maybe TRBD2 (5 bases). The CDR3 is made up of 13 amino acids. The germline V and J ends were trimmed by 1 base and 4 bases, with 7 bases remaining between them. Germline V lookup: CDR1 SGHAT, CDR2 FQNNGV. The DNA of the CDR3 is TGTGCCAGCAGCTTAGCCGGAGGAGAGACCCAGTACTTC. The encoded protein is CASSLAGGETQYF.

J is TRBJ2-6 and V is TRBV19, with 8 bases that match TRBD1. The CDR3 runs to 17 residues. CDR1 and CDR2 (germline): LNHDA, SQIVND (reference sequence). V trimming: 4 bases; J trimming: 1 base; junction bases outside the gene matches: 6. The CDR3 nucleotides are TGTGCCAGTAGTAGACAGGGGACTCTTTCTGGGGCCAACGTCCTGACTTTC. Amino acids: CASSRQGTLSGANVLTF.

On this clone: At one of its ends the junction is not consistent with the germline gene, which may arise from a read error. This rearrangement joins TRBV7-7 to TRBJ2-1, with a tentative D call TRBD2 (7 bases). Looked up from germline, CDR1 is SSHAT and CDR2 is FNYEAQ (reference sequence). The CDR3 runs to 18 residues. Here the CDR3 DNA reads TGTGCTAGCAGCTTAGGATTGGCGGGGGCCGGGGACTACAATGAGCAGTTCTTC. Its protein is CASSLGLAGAGDYNEQFF. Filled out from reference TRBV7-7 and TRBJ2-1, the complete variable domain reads GAGVSQSPRYKVTKRGQDVTLRCDPISSHATLYWYQQALGQGPEFLTYFNYEAQPDKSGLPSDRFSAERPEGSISTLTIQRTEQRDSAMYRCASSLGLAGAGDYNEQFFGPGTRLTVL.

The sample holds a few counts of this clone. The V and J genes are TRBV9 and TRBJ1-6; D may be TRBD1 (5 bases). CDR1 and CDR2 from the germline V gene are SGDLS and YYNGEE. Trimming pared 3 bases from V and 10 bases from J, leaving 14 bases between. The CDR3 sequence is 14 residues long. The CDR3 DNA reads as TGTGCCAGCAGCGCCCAGGGATTTCGGTCACCCCTCCACTTT. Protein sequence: CASSAQGFRSPLHF. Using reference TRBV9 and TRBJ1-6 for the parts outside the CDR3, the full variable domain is DSGVTQTPKHLITATGQRVTLRCSPRSGDLSVYWYQQSLDQGLQFLIQYYNGEERAKGNILERFSAQQFPDLHSELNLSSLELGDSALYFCASSAQGFRSPLHFGNGTRLTVT.

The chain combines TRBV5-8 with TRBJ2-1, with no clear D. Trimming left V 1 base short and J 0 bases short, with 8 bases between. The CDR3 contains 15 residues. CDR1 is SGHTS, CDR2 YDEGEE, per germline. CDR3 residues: CASSLFSSSYNEQFF. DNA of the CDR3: TGTGCCAGCAGCTTGTTCTCGAGCTCCTACAATGAGCAGTTCTTC.

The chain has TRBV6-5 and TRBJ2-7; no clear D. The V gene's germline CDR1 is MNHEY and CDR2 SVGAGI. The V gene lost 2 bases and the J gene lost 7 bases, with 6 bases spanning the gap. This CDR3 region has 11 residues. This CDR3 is CASSYLGEQYF. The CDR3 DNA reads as TGTGCCAGCAGTTACCTCGGGGAGCAGTACTTC.

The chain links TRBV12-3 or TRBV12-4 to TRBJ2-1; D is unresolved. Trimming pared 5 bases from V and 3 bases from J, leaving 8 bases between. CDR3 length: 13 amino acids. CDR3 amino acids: CASSINGYNEQFF. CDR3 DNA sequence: TGTGCCAGCAGTATCAACGGCTACAATGAGCAGTTCTTC.

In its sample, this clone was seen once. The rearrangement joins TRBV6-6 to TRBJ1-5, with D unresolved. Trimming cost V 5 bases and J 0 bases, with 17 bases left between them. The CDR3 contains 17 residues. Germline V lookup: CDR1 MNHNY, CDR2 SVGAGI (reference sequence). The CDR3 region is CASSPTTGSDSNQPQHF. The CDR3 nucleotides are TGTGCCAGCAGTCCCACAACGGGATCGGATAGCAATCAGCCCCAGCATTTT.

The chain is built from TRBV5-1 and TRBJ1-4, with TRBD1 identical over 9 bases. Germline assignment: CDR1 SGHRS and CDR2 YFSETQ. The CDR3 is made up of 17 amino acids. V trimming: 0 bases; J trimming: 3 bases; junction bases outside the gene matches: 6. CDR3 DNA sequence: TGCGCCAGCAGCTTGGCCGGGACAGGGAGTTCTAATGAAAAACTGTTTTTT. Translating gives CASSLAGTGSSNEKLFF.

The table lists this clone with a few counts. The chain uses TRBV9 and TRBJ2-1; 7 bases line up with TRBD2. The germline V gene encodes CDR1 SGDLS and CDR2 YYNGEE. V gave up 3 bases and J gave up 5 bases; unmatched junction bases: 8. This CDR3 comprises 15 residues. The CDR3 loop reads CASSEGTTKNNEQFF. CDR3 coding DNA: TGTGCCAGCAGCGAGGGGACTACGAAGAACAATGAGCAGTTCTTC. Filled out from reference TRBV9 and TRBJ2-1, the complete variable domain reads DSGVTQTPKHLITATGQRVTLRCSPRSGDLSVYWYQQSLDQGLQFLIQYYNGEERAKGNILERFSAQQFPDLHSELNLSSLELGDSALYFCASSEGTTKNNEQFFGPGTRLTVL.